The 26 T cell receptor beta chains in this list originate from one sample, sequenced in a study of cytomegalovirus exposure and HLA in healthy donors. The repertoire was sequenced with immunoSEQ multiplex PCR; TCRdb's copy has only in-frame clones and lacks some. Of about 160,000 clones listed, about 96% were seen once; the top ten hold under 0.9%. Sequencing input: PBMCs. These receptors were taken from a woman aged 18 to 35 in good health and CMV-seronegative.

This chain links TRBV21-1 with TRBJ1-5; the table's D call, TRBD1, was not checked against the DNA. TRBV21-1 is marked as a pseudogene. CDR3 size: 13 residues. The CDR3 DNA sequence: TGTGCCAGAATACAGGGGTTCAATCAGCCCCAGCATTTT. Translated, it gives CARIQGFNQPQHF.

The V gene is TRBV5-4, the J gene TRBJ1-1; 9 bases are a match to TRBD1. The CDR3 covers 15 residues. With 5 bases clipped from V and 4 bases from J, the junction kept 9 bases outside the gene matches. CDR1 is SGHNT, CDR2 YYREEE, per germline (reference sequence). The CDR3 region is CASSYTGTGLTEAFF. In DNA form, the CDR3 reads TGTGCCAGCAGTTACACCGGGACAGGGCTCACTGAAGCTTTCTTT.

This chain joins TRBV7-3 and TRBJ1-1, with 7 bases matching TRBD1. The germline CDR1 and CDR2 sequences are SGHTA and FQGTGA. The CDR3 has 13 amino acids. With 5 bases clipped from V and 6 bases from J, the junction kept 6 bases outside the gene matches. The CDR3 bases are TGTGCCAGCAGCACAGCAACAGGGGCTGAAGCTTTCTTT. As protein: CASSTATGAEAFF.

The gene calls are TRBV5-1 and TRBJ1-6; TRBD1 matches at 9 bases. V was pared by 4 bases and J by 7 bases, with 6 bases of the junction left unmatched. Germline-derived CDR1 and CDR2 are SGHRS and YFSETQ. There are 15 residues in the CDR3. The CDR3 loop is CASSKDRGGNSPLHF. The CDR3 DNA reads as TGCGCCAGCAGCAAAGACAGGGGGGGAAATTCACCCCTCCACTTT.

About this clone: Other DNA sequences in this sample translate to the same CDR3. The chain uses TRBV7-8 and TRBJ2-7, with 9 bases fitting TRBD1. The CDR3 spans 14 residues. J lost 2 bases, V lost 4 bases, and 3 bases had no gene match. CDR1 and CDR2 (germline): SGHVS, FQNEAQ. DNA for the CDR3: TGTGCCAGCAGCTGGGGACAGGGAGCCTACGAGCAGTACTTC. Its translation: CASSWGQGAYEQYF.

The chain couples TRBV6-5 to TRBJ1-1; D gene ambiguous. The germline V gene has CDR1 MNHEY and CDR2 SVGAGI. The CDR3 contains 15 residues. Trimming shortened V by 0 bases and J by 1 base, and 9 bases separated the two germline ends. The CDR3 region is CASSYSASKNTEAFF. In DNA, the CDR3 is TGTGCCAGCAGTTACTCGGCCAGTAAGAACACTGAAGCTTTCTTT.

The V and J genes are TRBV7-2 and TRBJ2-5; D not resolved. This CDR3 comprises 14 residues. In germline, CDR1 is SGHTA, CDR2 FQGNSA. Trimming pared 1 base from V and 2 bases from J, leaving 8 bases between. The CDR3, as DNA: TGTGCCAGCAGCTTAGGGCCAGTACAAGAGACCCAGTACTTC. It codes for CASSLGPVQETQYF.

Here the CDR3 DNA reads TGTGCCGGCATAGGGGGTCGTATGTACGAGCAGTACTTC. This translates into CAGIGGRMYEQYF. The rearrangement joins TRBV30 to TRBJ2-7; a weak D match, TRBD1 (6 bases). The CDR3 contains 13 residues. Trimming took off 8 bases at V and 4 bases at J, with 18 bases between the two ends. Germline CDR1 is GTSNPN and CDR2 is SVGIG (reference sequence).

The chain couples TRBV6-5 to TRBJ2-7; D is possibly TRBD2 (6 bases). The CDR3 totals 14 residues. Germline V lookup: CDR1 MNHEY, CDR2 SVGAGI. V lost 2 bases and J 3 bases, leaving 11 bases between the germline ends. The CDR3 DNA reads TGTGCCAGCAGTTACGGACGGGGGAGCTACGAGCAGTACTTC. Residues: CASSYGRGSYEQYF.

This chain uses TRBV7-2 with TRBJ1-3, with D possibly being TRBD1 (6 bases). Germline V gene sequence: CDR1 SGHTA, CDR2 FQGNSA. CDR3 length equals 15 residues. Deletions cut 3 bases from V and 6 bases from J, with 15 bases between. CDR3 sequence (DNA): TGTGCCAGCAGCTTCTACAGGGAATTGAAAAACACCATATATTTT. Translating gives CASSFYRELKNTIYF.

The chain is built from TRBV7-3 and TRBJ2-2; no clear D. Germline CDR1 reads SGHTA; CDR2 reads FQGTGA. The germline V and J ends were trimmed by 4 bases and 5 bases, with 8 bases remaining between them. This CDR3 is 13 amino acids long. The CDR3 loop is CASSSPETGELFF. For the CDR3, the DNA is TGTGCCAGCAGCTCCCCGGAGACCGGGGAGCTGTTTTTT. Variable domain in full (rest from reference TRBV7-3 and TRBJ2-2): GAGVSQTPSNKVTEKGKYVELRCDPISGHTALYWYRQSLGQGPEFLIYFQGTGAADDSGLPNDRFFAVRPEGSVSTLKIQRTERGDSAVYLCASSSPETGELFFGEGSRLTVL.

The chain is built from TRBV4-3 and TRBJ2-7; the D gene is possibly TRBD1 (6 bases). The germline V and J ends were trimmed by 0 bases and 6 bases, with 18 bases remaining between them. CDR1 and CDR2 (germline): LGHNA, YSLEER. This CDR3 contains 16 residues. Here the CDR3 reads CASSQDPTGPTSEQYF. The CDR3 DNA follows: TGCGCCAGCAGCCAAGATCCCACAGGGCCAACATCCGAGCAGTACTTC.

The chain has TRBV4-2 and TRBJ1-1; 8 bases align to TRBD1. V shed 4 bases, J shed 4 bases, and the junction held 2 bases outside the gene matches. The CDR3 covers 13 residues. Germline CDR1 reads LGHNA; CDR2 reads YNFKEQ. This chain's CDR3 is CASSPGQGTEAFF. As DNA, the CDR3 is TGTGCCAGCAGCCCCGGACAGGGCACTGAAGCTTTCTTT.

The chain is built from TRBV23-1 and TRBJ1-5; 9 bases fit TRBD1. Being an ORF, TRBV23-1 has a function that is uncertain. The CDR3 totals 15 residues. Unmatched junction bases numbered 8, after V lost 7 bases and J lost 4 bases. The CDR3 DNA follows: TGCGCCAGCAATCCGGGGACAGGGCCGAATCAGCCCCAGCATTTT. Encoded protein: CASNPGTGPNQPQHF.

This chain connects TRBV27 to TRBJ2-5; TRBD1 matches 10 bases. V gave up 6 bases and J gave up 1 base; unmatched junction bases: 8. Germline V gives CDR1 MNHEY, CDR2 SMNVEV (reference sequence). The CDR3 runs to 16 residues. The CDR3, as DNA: TGTGCCAGCAGCACCCGGGACAGGGGACCCCAAGAGACCCAGTACTTC. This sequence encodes CASSTRDRGPQETQYF.

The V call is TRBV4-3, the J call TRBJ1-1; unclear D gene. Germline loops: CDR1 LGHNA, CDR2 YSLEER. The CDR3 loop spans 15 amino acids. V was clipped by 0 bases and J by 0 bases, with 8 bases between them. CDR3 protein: CASSQDSRMNTEAFF. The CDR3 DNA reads TGCGCCAGCAGCCAAGATAGCAGAATGAACACTGAAGCTTTCTTT.

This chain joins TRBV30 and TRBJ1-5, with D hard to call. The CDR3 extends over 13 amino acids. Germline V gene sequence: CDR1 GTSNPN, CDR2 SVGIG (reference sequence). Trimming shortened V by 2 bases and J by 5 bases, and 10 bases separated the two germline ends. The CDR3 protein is CAWSLTADQPQHF. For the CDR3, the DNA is TGTGCCTGGAGTCTAACCGCCGATCAGCCCCAGCATTTT.

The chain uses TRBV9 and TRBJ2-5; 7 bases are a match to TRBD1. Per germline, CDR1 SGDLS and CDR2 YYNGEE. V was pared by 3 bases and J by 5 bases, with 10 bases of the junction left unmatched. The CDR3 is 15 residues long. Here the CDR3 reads CASSAKQGLGETQYF. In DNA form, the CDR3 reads TGTGCCAGCAGCGCCAAACAGGGGTTAGGGGAGACCCAGTACTTC.

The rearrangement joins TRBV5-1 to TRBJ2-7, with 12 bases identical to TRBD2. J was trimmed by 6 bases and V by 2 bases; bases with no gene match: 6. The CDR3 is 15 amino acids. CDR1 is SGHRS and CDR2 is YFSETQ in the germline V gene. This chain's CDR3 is CASSFRLAGAGEQYF. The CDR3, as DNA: TGCGCCAGCAGCTTCCGACTAGCGGGGGCCGGCGAGCAGTACTTC.

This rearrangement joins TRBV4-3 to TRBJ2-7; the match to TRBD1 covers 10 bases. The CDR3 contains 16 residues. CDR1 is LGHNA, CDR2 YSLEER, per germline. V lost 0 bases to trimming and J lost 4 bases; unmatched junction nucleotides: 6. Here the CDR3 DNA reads TGCGCCAGCAGCCAAGAGTTAGGACAGGGGGTATACGAGCAGTACTTC. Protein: CASSQELGQGVYEQYF.

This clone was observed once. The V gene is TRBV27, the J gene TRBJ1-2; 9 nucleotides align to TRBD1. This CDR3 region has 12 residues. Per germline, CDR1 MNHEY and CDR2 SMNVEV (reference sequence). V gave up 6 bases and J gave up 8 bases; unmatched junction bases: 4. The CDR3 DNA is TGTGCCAGCAGAACAGGGGGCGTGGGCTACACCTTC. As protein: CASRTGGVGYTF.

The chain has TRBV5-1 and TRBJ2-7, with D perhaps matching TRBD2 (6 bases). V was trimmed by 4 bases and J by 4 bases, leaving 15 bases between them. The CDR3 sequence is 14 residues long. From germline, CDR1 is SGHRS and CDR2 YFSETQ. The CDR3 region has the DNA TGCGCCAGCAGCCCTCCGGGGGTCGTTTACGAGCAGTACTTC. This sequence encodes CASSPPGVVYEQYF.

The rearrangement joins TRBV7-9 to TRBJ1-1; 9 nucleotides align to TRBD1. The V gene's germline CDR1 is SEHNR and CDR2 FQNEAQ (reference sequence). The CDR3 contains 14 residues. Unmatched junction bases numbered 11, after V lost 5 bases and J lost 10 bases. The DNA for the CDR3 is TGTGCCAGCAGCGCGACGGGACAGGGTAGACGAGCTTTCTTT. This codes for CASSATGQGRRAFF.

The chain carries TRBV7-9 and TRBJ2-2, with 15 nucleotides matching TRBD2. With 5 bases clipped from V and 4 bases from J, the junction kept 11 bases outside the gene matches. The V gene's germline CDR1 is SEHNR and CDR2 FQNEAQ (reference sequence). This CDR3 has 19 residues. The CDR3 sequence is CASSVPGLAGGRSTGELFF. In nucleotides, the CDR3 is TGTGCCAGCAGCGTCCCGGGACTAGCGGGGGGCCGTTCCACCGGGGAGCTGTTTTTT.

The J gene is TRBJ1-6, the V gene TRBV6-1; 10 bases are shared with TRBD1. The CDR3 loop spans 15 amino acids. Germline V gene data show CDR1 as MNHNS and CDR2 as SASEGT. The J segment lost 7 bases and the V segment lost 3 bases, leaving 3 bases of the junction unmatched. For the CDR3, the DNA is TGTGCCAGCAGTGACGGGACAGGGGTCAATTCACCCCTCCACTTT. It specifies CASSDGTGVNSPLHF.

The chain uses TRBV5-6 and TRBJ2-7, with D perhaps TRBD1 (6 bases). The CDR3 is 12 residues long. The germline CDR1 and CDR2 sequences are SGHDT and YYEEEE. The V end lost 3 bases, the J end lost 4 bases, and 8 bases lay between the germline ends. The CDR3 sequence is CASSYTGYEQYF. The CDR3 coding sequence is TGTGCCAGCAGCTATACAGGGTACGAGCAGTACTTC.